This T cell receptor beta chain appears in the sequencing data of a study of type 1 regulatory T cells. Background on the study: This in vitro CD4 product, T-allo10, is enriched for Tr1 cells and alloantigen-specific.

Graft donor-derived T-allo10 cells were described as host-alloantigen-specific, anergic, and alloantigen-specifically suppressive. TCRdb analysed the reads with MiXCR anew, one entry per CDR3 protein. The table has about 68,000 distinct CDR3 sequences, about 60% seen once. About this clonotype itself: Antigen: not known.

Per the germline V gene, CDR1 is MNHEY and CDR2 is SVGAGI. Trimming took 5 bases from V and 0 from J; bases not matched to a gene: 10. CDR3 size: 17 residues. The sequence was obtained from a human donor in good health. The sequenced sample consisted of cultured T cells, either the whole culture or a sorted T cell fraction (not recorded which). Sample subset: Tr1-enriched cell product generated in vitro against host alloantigens. The chain uses TRBV6-5 and TRBJ2-4; 7 bases match TRBD2. CDR3 in amino acids: CASSLSLRGVAKNIQYF. The CDR3 bases are TGTGCCAGCAGTCTCTCCCTCCGGGGGGTAGCCAAAAACATTCAGTACTTC.